This TCR beta chain originates from a study of T cells after yellow fever vaccination. For the study at large: Those fractions that held only low numbers of cells were prepared using the SMART-Seq v4 Ultra Low Input RNA kit. Whole-study findings and limits: It was a small share of clonotypes that appeared in both CD4 and CD8 compartments. Clones that expanded after primary vaccination mostly reappeared after the booster (96% CD4, 88% CD8). Weaker in magnitude, the secondary response showed a faster peak on day 5 versus 15.

Trimming removed 3 bases at V and 9 bases at J, with 15 bases between. Germline values: CDR1 DFQATT, CDR2 SNEGSKA (reference sequence). The CDR3 is 12 residues long. A single record per CDR3 protein comes from TCRdb applying MiXCR to the 5' RACE reads. The data hold 500,000 to 550,000 distinct CDR3 sequences, with 21% observed a single time. This clonotype was seen many times. Antigen: not known. The chain carries TRBV20-1 and TRBJ2-7; no definite D call. Source: PBMCs, taken roughly 20 days after the first yellow fever vaccination. The receptor was isolated from a man younger than 30 who received the YFV17D yellow fever vaccine. CDR3 loop: CSASGDPFGQYF. CDR3 DNA: TGCAGTGCTAGTGGGGATCCTTTTGGGCAGTACTTC.